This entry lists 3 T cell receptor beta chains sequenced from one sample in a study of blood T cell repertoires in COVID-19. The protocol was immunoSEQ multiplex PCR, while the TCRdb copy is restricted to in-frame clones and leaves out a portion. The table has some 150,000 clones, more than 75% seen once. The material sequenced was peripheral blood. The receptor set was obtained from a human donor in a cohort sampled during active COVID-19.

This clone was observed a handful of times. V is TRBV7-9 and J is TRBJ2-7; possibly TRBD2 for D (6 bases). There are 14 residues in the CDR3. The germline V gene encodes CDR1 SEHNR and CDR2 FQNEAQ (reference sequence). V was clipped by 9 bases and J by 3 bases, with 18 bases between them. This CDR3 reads CASRGVASDYEQYF. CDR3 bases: TGTGCCAGTCGTGGGGTAGCTAGCGACTACGAGCAGTACTTC.

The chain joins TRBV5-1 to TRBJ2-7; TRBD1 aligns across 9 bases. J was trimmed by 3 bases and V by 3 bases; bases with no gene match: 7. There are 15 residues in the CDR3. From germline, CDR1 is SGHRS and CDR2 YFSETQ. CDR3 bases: TGCGCCAGCAGCTGGGGACAGGGTAACTTCTACGAGCAGTACTTC. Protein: CASSWGQGNFYEQYF.

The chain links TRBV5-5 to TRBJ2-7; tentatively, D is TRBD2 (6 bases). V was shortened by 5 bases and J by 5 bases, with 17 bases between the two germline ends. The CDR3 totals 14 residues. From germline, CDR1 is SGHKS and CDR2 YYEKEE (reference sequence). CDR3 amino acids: CASRDRRGEDEQYF. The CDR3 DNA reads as TGTGCCAGCAGGGATAGGAGGGGAGAAGACGAGCAGTACTTC.